This T cell receptor (beta chain) was identified in a study of T cells in Graves' hyperthyroidism and ophthalmopathy. On the study more broadly: Peripheral blood collection took place at initial diagnosis, before any treatment.

On this clonotype: As yet, its antigen is unknown.

Study-wide points: A model using 13 V-J features told ophthalmopathy apart from stable hyperthyroidism. Peripheral blood also featured most of the thyroid clonotypes expanded above 0.001.

RNA transcripts yielded amplified TCR beta CDR3 regions. HTBI primers were used for first-round RT-PCR of the TCR CDR3. TCRdb passed the multiplex PCR reads through MiXCR, listing each CDR3 protein once. The sample includes around 440,000 distinct CDR3 sequences, roughly 14% seen only once; the top ten take 12% to 15%. From approximately 9.1 ml of fresh peripheral blood, PBMCs were isolated. This TCR was recovered from a woman between 18 and 29 years old with Graves' hyperthyroidism. The sample was blood.

CDR3 DNA sequence: TGCAGTGCTAATGGACTTCTCAATGAGCAGTTCTTC. It is translated as CSANGLLNEQFF. The chain couples TRBV20-1 to TRBJ2-1, with D tentatively TRBD2 (5 bases). Germline assignment: CDR1 DFQATT and CDR2 SNEGSKA (reference sequence). V lost 4 bases and J 6 bases, leaving 10 bases between the germline ends. This CDR3 region has 12 residues.